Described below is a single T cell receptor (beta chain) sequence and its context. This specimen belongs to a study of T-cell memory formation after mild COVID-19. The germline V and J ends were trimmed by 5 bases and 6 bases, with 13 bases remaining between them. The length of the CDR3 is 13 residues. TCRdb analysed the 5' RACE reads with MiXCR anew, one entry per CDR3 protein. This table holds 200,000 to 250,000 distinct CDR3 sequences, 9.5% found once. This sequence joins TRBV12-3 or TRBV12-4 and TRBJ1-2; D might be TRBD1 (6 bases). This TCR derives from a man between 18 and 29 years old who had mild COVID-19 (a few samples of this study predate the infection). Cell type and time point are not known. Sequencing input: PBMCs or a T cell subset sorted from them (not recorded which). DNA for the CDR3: TGTGCCAGCAGTCTTGACAGGCCGCATGGCTACACCTTC. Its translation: CASSLDRPHGYTF.